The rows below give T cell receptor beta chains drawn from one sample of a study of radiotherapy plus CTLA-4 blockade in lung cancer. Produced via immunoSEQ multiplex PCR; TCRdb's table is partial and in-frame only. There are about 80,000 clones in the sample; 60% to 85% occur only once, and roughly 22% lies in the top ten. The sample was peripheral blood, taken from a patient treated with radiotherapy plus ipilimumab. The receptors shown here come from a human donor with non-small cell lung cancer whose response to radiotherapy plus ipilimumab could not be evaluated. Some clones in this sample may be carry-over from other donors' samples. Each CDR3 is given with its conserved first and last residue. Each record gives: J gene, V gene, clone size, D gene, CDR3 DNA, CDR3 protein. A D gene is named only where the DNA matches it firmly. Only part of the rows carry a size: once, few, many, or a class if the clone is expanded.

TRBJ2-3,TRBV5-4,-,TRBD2,TGTGCCAGCAGTTTCCTGGCAACTAGCGACACAGATACGCAGTATTTT,CASSFLATSDTDTQYF
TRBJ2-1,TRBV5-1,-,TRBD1,TGCGCCAGCAGCTTCGGACAGGGGATCAATGAGCAGTTCTTC,CASSFGQGINEQFF
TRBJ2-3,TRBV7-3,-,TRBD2,TGTGCCAGCAGCACAGGCCCAGCTAGCGGGGGCGCTACAGATACGCAGTATTTT,CASSTGPASGGATDTQYF
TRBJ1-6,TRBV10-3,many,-,TGTGCCATCAGGGCGGAGGGGAGGAATTCACCCCTCCACTTT,CAIRAEGRNSPLHF
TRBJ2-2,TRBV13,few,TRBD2,TGTGCCAGCAGCGGACTAGCGGGGAACACCGGGGAGCTGTTTTTT,CASSGLAGNTGELFF
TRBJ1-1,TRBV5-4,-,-,TGTGCCAGCAGCTACTTGGACAGTGAAGCTTTCTTT,CASSYLDSEAFF
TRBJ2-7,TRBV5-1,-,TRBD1,TGCGCCAGCAGCCCTGGACAGGGATACTACGAGCAGTACTTC,CASSPGQGYYEQYF
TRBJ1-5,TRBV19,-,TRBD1,TGTGCCAGTAGTGCTCGACAGGGGAATCAGCCCCAGCATTTT,CASSARQGNQPQHF
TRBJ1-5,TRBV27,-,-,TGTGCCAGCAGTTTATTCCAGGGGTCCAATCAGCCCCAGCATTTT,CASSLFQGSNQPQHF
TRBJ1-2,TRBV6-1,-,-,TGTGCCAGCAGTGAAGGGCAGTATGGCTACACCTTC,CASSEGQYGYTF
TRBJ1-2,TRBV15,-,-,TGTGCCACCAGCGGCGATCGGGGTGGCTACACCTTC,CATSGDRGGYTF
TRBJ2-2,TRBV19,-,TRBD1,TGTGCCAGTAGTTGGGACAGGGGGTACACCGGGGAGCTGTTTTTT,CASSWDRGYTGELFF
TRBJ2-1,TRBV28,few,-,TGTGCCAGCAGTTTCCCCACAGGGCAGGATGAGCAGTTCTTC,CASSFPTGQDEQFF
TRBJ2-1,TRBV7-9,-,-,TGTGCCAGCACCCCGACAAGCAACAATGAGCAGTTCTTC,CASTPTSNNEQFF
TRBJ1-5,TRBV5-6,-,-,TGTGCCAGCAGCTTATTTGAGAAATCCAATCAGCCCCAGCATTTT,CASSLFEKSNQPQHF
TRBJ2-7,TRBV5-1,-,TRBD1,TGCGCCAGCAGCCGGGGACAGGGGATGGACGAGCAGTACTTC,CASSRGQGMDEQYF
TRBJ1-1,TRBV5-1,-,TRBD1,TGCGCCAGCAGCTTGGTGGGACAGGGCGAAAGAGCTTTCTTT,CASSLVGQGERAFF
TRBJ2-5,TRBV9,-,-,TGTGCCAGCAGCGTCACCCCGGGTTCAACAGGGGAGACCCAGTACTTC,CASSVTPGSTGETQYF
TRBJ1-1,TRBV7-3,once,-,TGTGCCAGCAGCTTTAGGGGACACCTTAACACTGAAGCTTTCTTT,CASSFRGHLNTEAFF
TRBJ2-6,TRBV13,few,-,TGTGCCAGCAGCTTAGTTCCGGGTGAGGTTGGGGCCAACGTCCTGACTTTC,CASSLVPGEVGANVLTF
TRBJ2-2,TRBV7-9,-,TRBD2,TGTGCCAGCAGCAATAGCGGGGGGGCCAGAACCGGGGAGCTGTTTTTT,CASSNSGGARTGELFF
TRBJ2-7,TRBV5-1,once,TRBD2,TGCGCCAGCAGCCCCGGGACTACCTCCTACGAGCAGTACTTC,CASSPGTTSYEQYF
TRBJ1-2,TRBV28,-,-,TGTGCCAGCAGTCTAGGGGGGGGCCGCACGTATGGCTACACCTTC,CASSLGGGRTYGYTF
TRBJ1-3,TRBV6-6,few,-,TGTGCCTCCTGGGGGGGCTCTGGAAACACCATATATTTT,CASWGGSGNTIYF
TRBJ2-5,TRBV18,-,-,TGTGCCAGCTCACCTACTTACCAGGGGCCCCAAGAGACCCAGTACTTC,CASSPTYQGPQETQYF
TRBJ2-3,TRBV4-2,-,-,TGTGCCAGCAGCCAAGATAGTTGGGGAAGGGGCACAGATGCGCAGTATTTT,CASSQDSWGRGTDAQYF
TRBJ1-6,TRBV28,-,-,TGTGCCAGCAGTTTCCCAACTGAGGGGGTCTCCTATAATTCACCCCTCCACTTT,CASSFPTEGVSYNSPLHF
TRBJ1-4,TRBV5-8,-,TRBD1,TGTGCCAGCAGCCCCGGGACAGTGACTAATGAAAAACTGTTTTTT,CASSPGTVTNEKLFF